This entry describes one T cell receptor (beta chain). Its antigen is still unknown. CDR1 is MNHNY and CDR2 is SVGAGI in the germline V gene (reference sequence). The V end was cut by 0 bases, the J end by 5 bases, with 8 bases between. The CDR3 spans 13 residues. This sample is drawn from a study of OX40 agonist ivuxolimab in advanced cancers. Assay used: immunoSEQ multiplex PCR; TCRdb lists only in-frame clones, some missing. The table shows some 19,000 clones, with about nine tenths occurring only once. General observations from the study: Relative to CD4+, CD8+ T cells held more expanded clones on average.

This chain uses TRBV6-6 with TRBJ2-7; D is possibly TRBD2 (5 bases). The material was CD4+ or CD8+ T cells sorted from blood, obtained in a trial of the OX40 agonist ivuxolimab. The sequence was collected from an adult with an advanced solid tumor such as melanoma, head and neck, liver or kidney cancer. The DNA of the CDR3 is TGTGCCAGCAGTTACTCGAGGGTCCACGAGCAGTACTTC. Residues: CASSYSRVHEQYF.